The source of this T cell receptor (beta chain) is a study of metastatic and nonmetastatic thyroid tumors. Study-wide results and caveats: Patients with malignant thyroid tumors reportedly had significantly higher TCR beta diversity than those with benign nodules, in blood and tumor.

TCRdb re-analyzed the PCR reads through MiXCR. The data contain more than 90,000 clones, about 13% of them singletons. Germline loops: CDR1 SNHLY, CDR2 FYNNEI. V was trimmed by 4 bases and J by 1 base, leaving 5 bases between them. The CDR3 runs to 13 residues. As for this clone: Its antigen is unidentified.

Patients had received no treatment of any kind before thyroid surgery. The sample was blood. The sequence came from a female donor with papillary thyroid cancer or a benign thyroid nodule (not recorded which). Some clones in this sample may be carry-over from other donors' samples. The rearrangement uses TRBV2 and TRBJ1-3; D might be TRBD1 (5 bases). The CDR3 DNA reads TGTGCCAGCAGTGGGGGGTCTGGAAACACCATATATTTT. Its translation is CASSGGSGNTIYF. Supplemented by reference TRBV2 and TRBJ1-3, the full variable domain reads EPEVTQTPSHQVTQMGQEVILRCVPISNHLYFYWYRQILGQKVEFLVSFYNNEISEKSEIFDDQFSVERPDGSNFTLKIRSTKLEDSAMYFCASSGGSGNTIYFGEGSWLTVV.